The sample holds a few counts of the clone carrying this TCR gamma chain. No antigen is known for it. This likely came from a read error, as a far larger clone is one base away. Other DNA sequences in this sample translate to the same CDR3. Per germline, CDR1 GITISATS and CDR2 ISYDGTV (reference sequence). The CDR3 spans 15 residues. TCRdb reanalysed the RT-PCR reads via CATT. The sample includes around 130 gamma-chain clones, over 6% seen only once; the top ten take roughly 50%. The entry originates in a study of gammadelta T cells in human blood. Study findings and constraints: Polyclonal expansion of innate γδ T cells after birth appeared microbially driven.

The specimen was Vgamma9Vdelta2 gamma-delta T cells from infant blood. The chain joins TRGV9 to TRGJP. This clonotype was sampled from a human donor. In DNA form, the CDR3 reads TGTGCTTTGTGGGAGCAAGAGTTGGGCAAAAAAATCAAGGTATTT. Protein sequence: CALWEQELGKKIKVF.